Below, 2 T cell receptor beta chains from the same sample are listed, as sequenced in a study of PD-L1 blockade in urothelial cancer. Assay used: immunoSEQ multiplex PCR; TCRdb lists only in-frame clones, some missing. The table shows tens of thousands of clones, with around 79% occurring only once. The material was PBMCs, obtained around atezolizumab (anti-PD-L1) treatment. Source of these receptors: a man between 65 and 85 years old with urothelial cancer.

This clone was observed once. The gene calls are TRBV29-1 and TRBJ1-2, with D unresolved. CDR1 and CDR2 from the germline V gene are SQVTM and ANQGSEA. This CDR3 spans 14 amino acids. V lost 1 base to trimming and J lost 2 bases, with 11 bases between them. DNA of the CDR3: TGCAGCGTTGAAGCATCCGACGGGAACTATGGCTACACCTTC. This codes for CSVEASDGNYGYTF.

This clone was picked up a small number of times. This chain connects TRBV7-9 to TRBJ1-2; TRBD1 might be the D (6 bases). V was clipped by 5 bases and J by 2 bases, with 9 bases between them. Germline CDR1 and CDR2: SEHNR and FQNEAQ (reference sequence). This CDR3 region has 13 residues. The CDR3 nucleotides are TGTGCCAGCAGCCGGGACACCAACTATGGCTACACCTTC. Translation: CASSRDTNYGYTF.